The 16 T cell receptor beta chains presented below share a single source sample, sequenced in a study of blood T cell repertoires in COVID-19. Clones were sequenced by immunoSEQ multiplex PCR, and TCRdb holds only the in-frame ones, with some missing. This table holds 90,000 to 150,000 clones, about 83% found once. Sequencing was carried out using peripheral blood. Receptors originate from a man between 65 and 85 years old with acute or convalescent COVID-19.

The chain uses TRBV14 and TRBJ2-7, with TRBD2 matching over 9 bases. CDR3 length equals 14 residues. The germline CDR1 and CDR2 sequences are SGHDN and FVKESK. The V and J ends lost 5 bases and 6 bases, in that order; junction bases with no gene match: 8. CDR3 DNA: TGTGCCAGCAGCGTGGCGGGAGGGCCTCTCGAGCAGTACTTC. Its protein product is CASSVAGGPLEQYF.

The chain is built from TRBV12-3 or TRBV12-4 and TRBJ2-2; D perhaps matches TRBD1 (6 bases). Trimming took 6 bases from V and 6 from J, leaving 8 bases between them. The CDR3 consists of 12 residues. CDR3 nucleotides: TGTGCCAGCAGGGCAGGGGCCGGGGAGCTGTTTTTT. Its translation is CASRAGAGELFF.

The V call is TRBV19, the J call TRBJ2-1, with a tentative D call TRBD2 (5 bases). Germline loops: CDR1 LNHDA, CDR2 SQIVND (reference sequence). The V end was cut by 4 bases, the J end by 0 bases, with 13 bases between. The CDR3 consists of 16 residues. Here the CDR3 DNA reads TGTGCCAGTAGTAGCCTAGCCCCGAGCTCCTACAATGAGCAGTTCTTC. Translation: CASSSLAPSSYNEQFF.

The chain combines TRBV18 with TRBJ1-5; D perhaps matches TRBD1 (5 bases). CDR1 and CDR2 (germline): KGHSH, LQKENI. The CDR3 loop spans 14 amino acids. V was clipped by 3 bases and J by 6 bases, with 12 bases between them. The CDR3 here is CASSPGGDGQPQHF. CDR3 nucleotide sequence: TGTGCCAGCTCACCGGGAGGGGACGGTCAGCCCCAGCATTTT.

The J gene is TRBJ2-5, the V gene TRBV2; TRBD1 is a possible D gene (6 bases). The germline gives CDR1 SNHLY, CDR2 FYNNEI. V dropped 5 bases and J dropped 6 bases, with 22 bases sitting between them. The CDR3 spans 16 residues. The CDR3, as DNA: TGTGCCAGCAGTCGGATTCGGTGGCAGGGGCGAAAGACCCAGTACTTC. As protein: CASSRIRWQGRKTQYF.

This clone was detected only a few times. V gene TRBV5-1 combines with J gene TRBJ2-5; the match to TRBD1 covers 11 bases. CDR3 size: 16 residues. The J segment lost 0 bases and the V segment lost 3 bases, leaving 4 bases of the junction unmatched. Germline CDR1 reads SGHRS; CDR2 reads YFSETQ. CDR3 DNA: TGCGCCAGCAGCTCCGGGACAGGGGGTTACCAAGAGACCCAGTACTTC. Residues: CASSSGTGGYQETQYF. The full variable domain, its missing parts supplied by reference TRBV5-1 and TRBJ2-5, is KAGVTQTPRYLIKTRGQQVTLSCSPISGHRSVSWYQQTPGQGLQFLFEYFSETQRNKGNFPGRFSGRQFSNSRSEMNVSTLELGDSALYLCASSSGTGGYQETQYFGPGTRLLVL.

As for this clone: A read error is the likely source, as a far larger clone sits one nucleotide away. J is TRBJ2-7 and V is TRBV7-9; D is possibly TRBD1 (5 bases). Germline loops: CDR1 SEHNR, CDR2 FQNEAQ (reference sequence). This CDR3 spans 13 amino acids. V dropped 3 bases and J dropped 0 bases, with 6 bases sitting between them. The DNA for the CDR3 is TGTGCCAGCAGCTTCGACAGCTCCTACGAGCAGTACTTC. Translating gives CASSFDSSYEQYF.

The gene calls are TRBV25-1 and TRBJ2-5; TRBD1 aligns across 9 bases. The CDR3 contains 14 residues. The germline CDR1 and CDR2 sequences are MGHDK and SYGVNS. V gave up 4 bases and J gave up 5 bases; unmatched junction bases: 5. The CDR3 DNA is TGTGCCAGCAGTGCGGGACAGGGATTGGAGACCCAGTACTTC. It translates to CASSAGQGLETQYF. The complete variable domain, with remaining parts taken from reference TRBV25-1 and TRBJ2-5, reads EADIYQTPRYLVIGTGKKITLECSQTMGHDKMYWYQQDPGMELHLIHYSYGVNSTEKGDLSSESTVSRIRTEHFPLTLESARPSHTSQYLCASSAGQGLETQYFGPGTRLLVL.

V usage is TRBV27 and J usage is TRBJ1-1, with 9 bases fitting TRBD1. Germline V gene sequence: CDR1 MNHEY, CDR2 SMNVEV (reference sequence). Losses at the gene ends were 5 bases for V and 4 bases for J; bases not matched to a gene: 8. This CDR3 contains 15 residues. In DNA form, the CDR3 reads TGTGCCAGCAGTCAAAACCGGGACAGGGTCACTGAAGCTTTCTTT. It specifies CASSQNRDRVTEAFF.

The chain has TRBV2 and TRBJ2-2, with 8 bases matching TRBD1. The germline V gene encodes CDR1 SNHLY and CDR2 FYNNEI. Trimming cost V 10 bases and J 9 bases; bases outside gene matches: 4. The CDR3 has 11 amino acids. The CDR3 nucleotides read TGTGCCACCGGGACAGGCAGGGAGCTGTTTTTT. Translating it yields CATGTGRELFF.

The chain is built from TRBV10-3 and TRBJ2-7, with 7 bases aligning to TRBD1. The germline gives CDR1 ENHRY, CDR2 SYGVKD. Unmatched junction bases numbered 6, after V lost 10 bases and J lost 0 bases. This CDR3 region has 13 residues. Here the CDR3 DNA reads TGTGCCACCGAGGACAGGAGCTCCTACGAGCAGTACTTC. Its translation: CATEDRSSYEQYF.

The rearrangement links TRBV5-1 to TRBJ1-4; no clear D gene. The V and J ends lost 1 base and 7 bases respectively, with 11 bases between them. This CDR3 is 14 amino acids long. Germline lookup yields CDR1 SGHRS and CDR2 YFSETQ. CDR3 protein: CASSLKASPEKLFF. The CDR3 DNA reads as TGCGCCAGCAGCTTGAAAGCGTCTCCTGAAAAACTGTTTTTT.

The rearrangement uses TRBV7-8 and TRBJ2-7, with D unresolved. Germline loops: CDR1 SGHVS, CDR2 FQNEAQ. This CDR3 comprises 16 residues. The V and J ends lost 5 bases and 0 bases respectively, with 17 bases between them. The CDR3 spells CASSLVSRFPSYEQYF. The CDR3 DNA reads TGTGCCAGCAGCCTAGTGTCCAGGTTCCCCTCCTACGAGCAGTACTTC.

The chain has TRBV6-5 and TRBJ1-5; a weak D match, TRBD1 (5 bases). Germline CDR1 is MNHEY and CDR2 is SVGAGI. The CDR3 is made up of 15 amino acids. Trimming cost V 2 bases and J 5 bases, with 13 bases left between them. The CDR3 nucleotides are TGTGCCAGCAGTTACGTCGCAGGGTATGATCAGCCCCAGCATTTT. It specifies CASSYVAGYDQPQHF.

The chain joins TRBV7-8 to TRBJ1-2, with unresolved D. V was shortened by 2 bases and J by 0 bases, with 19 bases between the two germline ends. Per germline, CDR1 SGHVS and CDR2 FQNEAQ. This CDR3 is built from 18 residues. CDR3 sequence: CASSLTVSQPNSNYGYTF. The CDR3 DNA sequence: TGTGCCAGCAGCTTAACTGTCTCTCAACCCAACTCTAACTATGGCTACACCTTC. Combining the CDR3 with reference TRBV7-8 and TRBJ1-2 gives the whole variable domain GAGVSQSPRYKVAKRGQDVALRCDPISGHVSLFWYQQALGQGPEFLTYFQNEAQLDKSGLPSDRFFAERPEGSVSTLKIQRTQQEDSAVYLCASSLTVSQPNSNYGYTFGSGTRLTVV.

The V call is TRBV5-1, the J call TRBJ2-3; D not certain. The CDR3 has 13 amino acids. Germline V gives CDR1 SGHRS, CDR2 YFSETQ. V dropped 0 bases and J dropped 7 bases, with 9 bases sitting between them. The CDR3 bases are TGCGCCAGCAGCTTGGTACTGAGAAATACGCAGTATTTT. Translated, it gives CASSLVLRNTQYF. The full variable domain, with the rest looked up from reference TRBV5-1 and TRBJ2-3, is KAGVTQTPRYLIKTRGQQVTLSCSPISGHRSVSWYQQTPGQGLQFLFEYFSETQRNKGNFPGRFSGRQFSNSRSEMNVSTLELGDSALYLCASSLVLRNTQYFGPGTRLTVL.